This T cell receptor beta chain stems from a study of regulatory T cells in long-lasting Graves disease. Findings of the study overall: Gene preferences differed: TRBV28, TRBJ1-2, TRBJ2-5 in persistent cases. Among the persistent patients, 2,500 to 3,000 public clonotypes were shared, more than the 850 to 1,000 shared among new patients.

Assembly of TCR beta libraries relied on iRepertoire HTBI primers together with Arm-PCR of CDR3 regions. TCRdb re-derived calls from the multiplex PCR reads in MiXCR, one entry per CDR3 protein. There are 390,000 or so distinct CDR3 sequences in the sample; 23% occur only once, and 25% to 35% lies in the top ten. Germline-derived CDR1 and CDR2 are SGHDN and FVKESK. V was clipped by 4 bases and J by 2 bases; unmatched bases: 5. The CDR3 extends over 15 amino acids. Turning to this clonotype: Antigen specificity is unknown.

The sample's time point: persistent/refractory GD, antithyroid drugs over 5 years with positive TRAb. PBMC-derived RNA was used for the TCR library. The TCR was taken from a woman in her thirties or forties with Graves disease. The sequenced sample was peripheral blood mononuclear cells (PBMCs), obtained when the disease was refractory, from a patient treated with antithyroid drugs. This sequence joins TRBV14 and TRBJ2-3; 8 bases map to TRBD1. CDR3 in amino acids: CASSRTGSFTDTQYF. CDR3 nucleotides: TGTGCCAGCAGCCGGACAGGGAGTTTCACAGATACGCAGTATTTT. Based on the CDR3 plus reference TRBV14 and TRBJ2-3, the full variable domain is EAGVTQFPSHSVIEKGQTVTLRCDPISGHDNLYWYRRVMGKEIKFLLHFVKESKQDESGMPNNRFLAERTGGTYSTLKVQPAELEDSGVYFCASSRTGSFTDTQYFGPGTRLTVL.